Given below is one TCR beta chain in context. This CDR3 comprises 14 residues. V was clipped by 4 bases and J by 2 bases; unmatched bases: 4. Germline CDR1 is MNHEY and CDR2 is SVGEGT. The sample originates from a study of blood T cell repertoires in COVID-19. Here immunoSEQ multiplex PCR was the method, and the copy in TCRdb shows in-frame clones only, minus some. In the table there are some 250,000 clones, 81% of which are singletons. One Seattle source followed patients from active infection through their disease course. This sequence joins TRBV6-2 or TRBV6-3 and TRBJ2-5; 7 positions match TRBD1. The source material was peripheral blood. This receptor was identified in a woman of 80 years or more with COVID-19, enrolled during active disease. The DNA for the CDR3 is TGTGCCAGCAGTTGGACAGGAACGCAAGAGACCCAGTACTTC. Protein product: CASSWTGTQETQYF.